These 2 T cell receptor beta chains share one sample of origin, sequenced in a study of shared clonotypes between healthy human individuals. TCRdb keeps only in-frame clones here, not all; method: immunoSEQ multiplex PCR. The sample lists around 640,000 clones; about 96% were seen once. CD45RO-negative, CCR7-positively selected cells formed the naive CD8 fraction, excluding terminally differentiated effector memory CD45RA+ cells. The sequencing input was naive CD8+ T cells sorted from blood. These receptors were taken from a woman in her twenties or thirties in good health.

This chain connects TRBV6-5 to TRBJ2-7, with TRBD1 identical over 8 bases. J was trimmed by 2 bases and V by 0 bases; bases with no gene match: 0. The CDR3 loop spans 14 amino acids. Per the germline V gene, CDR1 is MNHEY and CDR2 is SVGAGI. The CDR3 DNA is TGTGCCAGCAGTTACTCGACAGGGGCCTACGAGCAGTACTTC. Translating it yields CASSYSTGAYEQYF.

The chain is built from TRBV4-2 and TRBJ1-4; D call uncertain. Germline V CDR1 and CDR2: LGHNA, YNFKEQ. The CDR3 is 15 residues long. The germline V and J ends were trimmed by 5 bases and 0 bases, with 10 bases remaining between them. The CDR3 loop reads CASSLPDTTNEKLFF. The DNA of the CDR3 is TGTGCCAGCAGCTTGCCAGACACAACTAATGAAAAACTGTTTTTT.